Following are 16 T cell receptor beta chains from one sample sequenced in a study of regulatory T cells in long-lasting Graves disease. The time point denotes: persistent/refractory GD, antithyroid drugs over 5 years with positive TRAb. From PBMCs, RNA was extracted and then used to make the TCR library. Both iRepertoire HTBI primers and Arm-PCR of CDR3 regions were used to build the TCR beta libraries. Via MiXCR, TCRdb re-called the multiplex PCR reads, giving one row per CDR3 protein. The sample consists of 400,000 to 450,000 distinct CDR3 sequences, roughly a quarter of them appearing once. The source was peripheral blood mononuclear cells (PBMCs), collected when the disease was refractory, from a patient treated with antithyroid drugs. These TCRs come from a female donor with Graves disease.

The chain employs TRBV12-3 or TRBV12-4 and TRBJ1-3; 7 positions match TRBD1. The J segment lost 2 bases and the V segment lost 7 bases, leaving 5 bases of the junction unmatched. This CDR3 comprises 14 residues. The CDR3 sequence is CASTMTGPGNTIYF. DNA for the CDR3: TGTGCCAGCACTATGACAGGGCCTGGAAACACCATATATTTT.

This clonotype was found a few times. The V gene is TRBV24-1, the J gene TRBJ2-7; 10 bases map to TRBD2. With 2 bases clipped from V and 5 bases from J, the junction kept 8 bases outside the gene matches. Germline V lookup: CDR1 KGHDR, CDR2 SFDVKD. The CDR3 is made up of 16 amino acids. CDR3 residues: CATSDSTSGKIDEQYF. The CDR3 DNA sequence: TGTGCCACCAGTGATTCTACTAGCGGGAAGATCGACGAGCAGTACTTC.

This clonotype was seen a handful of times. V is TRBV29-1 and J is TRBJ2-4; 10 bases are shared with TRBD1. Germline lookup yields CDR1 SQVTM and CDR2 ANQGSEA. The length of the CDR3 is 14 residues. J was trimmed by 9 bases and V by 4 bases; bases with no gene match: 9. The CDR3 sequence is CSVVGDRGGSIQYF. CDR3 in DNA: TGCAGCGTTGTGGGGGACAGGGGAGGGAGCATTCAGTACTTC.

This clonotype was seen at least ten times. This sequence joins TRBV6-1 and TRBJ1-1; D remains ambiguous. Trimming removed 6 bases at V and 5 bases at J, with 25 bases between. Looked up from germline, CDR1 is MNHNS and CDR2 is SASEGT. CDR3 size: 17 residues. CDR3 protein: CASSPRGSRKGWTEAFF. The DNA of the CDR3 is TGTGCCAGCAGCCCTCGCGGGAGCAGGAAGGGATGGACTGAAGCTTTCTTT.

On this clonotype: Its ends do not fully match the called genes, so a read error is possible. This chain joins TRBV7-9 and TRBJ2-7, with TRBD1 as a possible D gene (7 bases). Germline CDR1 and CDR2: SEHNR and FQNEAQ (reference sequence). CDR3 length: 13 residues. CDR3 DNA: TGTGCCAGCAGCTCCAGGGGGGTCTACAAGCAGTACTTC. Its translation is CASSSRGVYKQYF.

This clonotype was seen repeatedly, ten times or more. The chain couples TRBV3-1 to TRBJ1-5, with D unresolved. Trimming left V 3 bases short and J 6 bases short, with 6 bases between. Looked up from germline, CDR1 is LGHDT and CDR2 is YNNKEL (reference sequence). The CDR3 sequence is 12 residues long. The CDR3 protein is CASSHTGQPQHF. DNA for the CDR3: TGTGCCAGCAGCCATACGGGTCAGCCCCAGCATTTT.

This clonotype was observed at least ten times. The CDR3 sequence is CASSLERDSYEQYF. CDR3 nucleotide sequence: TGTGCCAGCAGCTTAGAGCGGGACTCCTACGAGCAGTACTTC. The gene calls are TRBV7-9 and TRBJ2-7, with 7 bases fitting TRBD2. CDR1 is SEHNR, CDR2 FQNEAQ, per germline (reference sequence). The length of the CDR3 is 14 residues. V gave up 1 base and J gave up 0 bases; unmatched junction bases: 0.

This clonotype was detected only a few times. The J gene is TRBJ1-5, the V gene TRBV27, with unresolved D. This CDR3 is built from 14 residues. V was trimmed by 5 bases and J by 1 base, leaving 9 bases between them. The V gene's germline CDR1 is MNHEY and CDR2 SMNVEV (reference sequence). The CDR3 DNA reads as TGTGCCAGCAGTGGCAGAGTCAGCAATCAGCCCCAGCATTTT. This gives the protein CASSGRVSNQPQHF.

In its sample, this clonotype was seen a few times. This chain connects TRBV11-2 to TRBJ1-1, with D perhaps TRBD1 (5 bases). The CDR3 runs to 13 residues. The V gene's germline CDR1 is SGHAT and CDR2 FQNNGV. V lost 10 bases, J lost 6 bases, and 18 bases lay in between. CDR3 in DNA: TGTGCCACCTTCGGGGCTCGAATCGCTGAAGCTTTCTTT. Protein sequence: CATFGARIAEAFF.

V and J are TRBV19 and TRBJ1-2, with D maybe TRBD1 (5 bases). V lost 2 bases and J lost 3, with 10 bases in between. The CDR3 is made up of 14 amino acids. Germline assignment: CDR1 LNHDA and CDR2 SQIVND (reference sequence). The CDR3, as DNA: TGTGCCAGTAGTATACAAGGGGTTGACTATGGCTACACCTTC. Residues: CASSIQGVDYGYTF.

This clonotype showed up just a few times. The chain has TRBV7-9 and TRBJ2-5; the D gene is possibly TRBD2 (5 bases). V lost 1 base and J lost 4, with 13 bases in between. Germline assignment: CDR1 SEHNR and CDR2 FQNEAQ (reference sequence). The CDR3 totals 15 residues. The CDR3 DNA follows: TGTGCCAGCAGCTTAGAGCGAGCGGTAGGAGAGACCCAGTACTTC. It codes for CASSLERAVGETQYF.

The V and J genes are TRBV6-1 and TRBJ1-5; the D gene is possibly TRBD1 (5 bases). Germline assignment: CDR1 MNHNS and CDR2 SASEGT. V gave up 1 base and J gave up 6 bases, with 19 bases separating them. CDR3 length equals 17 residues. CDR3 in DNA: TGTGCCAGCAGTGAAGGGGTTGGGTGGGGGTTACGTCAGCCCCAGCATTTT. Its protein is CASSEGVGWGLRQPQHF.

This clonotype has more than one count but fewer than ten. The rearrangement links TRBV2 to TRBJ2-3, with D tentatively TRBD1 (7 bases). CDR3 length equals 16 residues. V was trimmed by 4 bases and J by 6 bases, leaving 20 bases between them. CDR1 and CDR2 (germline): SNHLY, FYNNEI. CDR3 in DNA: TGTGCCAGCAGTGCCCCGCGGGACAGAGGATTTGATACGCAGTATTTT. Its protein product is CASSAPRDRGFDTQYF.

This clonotype has more than one count but fewer than ten. This sequence joins TRBV20-1 and TRBJ1-2, with 7 bases matching TRBD1. This CDR3 contains 14 residues. Per the germline V gene, CDR1 is DFQATT and CDR2 is SNEGSKA (reference sequence). J lost 0 bases, V lost 5 bases, and 6 bases had no gene match. Here the CDR3 reads CSAPGTDPNYGYTF. In DNA, the CDR3 is TGCAGTGCTCCCGGGACAGATCCTAACTATGGCTACACCTTC.

This clonotype was counted at least ten times. The rearrangement links TRBV2 to TRBJ2-2; TRBD1 matches 10 bases. J gave up 6 bases and V 6 bases, and 16 bases lay outside the gene matches. The CDR3 has 18 residues. Germline CDR1 reads SNHLY; CDR2 reads FYNNEI. In nucleotides, the CDR3 is TGTGCCAGCAGAAACCTCCGGGACAGGGGTCGGAAAGCCGGGGAGCTGTTTTTT. It encodes CASRNLRDRGRKAGELFF.

The V and J genes are TRBV20-1 and TRBJ2-2; D is perhaps TRBD1 or TRBD2 (5 bases each). The V gene lost 6 bases and the J gene lost 6 bases, with 14 bases spanning the gap. The CDR3 is 13 residues long. The V gene's germline CDR1 is DFQATT and CDR2 SNEGSKA (reference sequence). The CDR3 protein is CSATRGPAGELFF. In DNA, the CDR3 is TGCAGTGCCACCCGGGGACCGGCCGGGGAGCTGTTTTTT.